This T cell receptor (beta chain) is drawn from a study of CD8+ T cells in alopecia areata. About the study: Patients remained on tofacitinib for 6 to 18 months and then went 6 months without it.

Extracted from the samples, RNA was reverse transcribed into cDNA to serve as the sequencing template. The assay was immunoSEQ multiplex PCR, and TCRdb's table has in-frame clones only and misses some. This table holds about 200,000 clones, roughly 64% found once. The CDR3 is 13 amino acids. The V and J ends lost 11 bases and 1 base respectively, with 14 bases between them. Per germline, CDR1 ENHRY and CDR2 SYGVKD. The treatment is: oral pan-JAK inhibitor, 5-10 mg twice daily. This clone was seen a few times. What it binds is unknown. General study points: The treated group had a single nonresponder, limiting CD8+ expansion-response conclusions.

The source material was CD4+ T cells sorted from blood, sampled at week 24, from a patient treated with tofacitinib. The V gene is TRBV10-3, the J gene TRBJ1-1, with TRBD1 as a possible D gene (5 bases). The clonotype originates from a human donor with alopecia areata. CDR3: CACRMTENTEAFF. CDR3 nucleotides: TGTGCCTGTCGAATGACAGAGAACACTGAAGCTTTCTTT.